The TCR beta chain under discussion was sequenced for a study of shared clonotypes between healthy human individuals. About this clone: The antigen is undetermined.

Method: immunoSEQ multiplex PCR; TCRdb's copy keeps in-frame clones and lacks some. The data hold hundreds of thousands of clones, with roughly 98% observed a single time. Study-wide results and caveats: Sharing across four donors was highest in naive CD4 (roughly 5%) and lowest in memory CD8 (around 0.4%). The study generally estimated greater richness for naive than memory subsets.

The CDR3 has 14 amino acids. The ends were cut back, 1 base at V and 1 base at J, with 6 bases in the middle. Germline-derived CDR1 and CDR2 are SGDLS and YYNGEE. Terminally differentiated effector memory CD45RA+ cells were excluded by CCR7 positive selection of CD45RO-negative cells. The specimen was naive CD8+ T cells sorted from blood. This TCR came from a man aged 25 to 40 in good health. The chain has TRBV9 and TRBJ1-5, with D unresolved. CDR3 nucleotides: TGTGCCAGCAGCGTATTCGGGAGCAATCAGCCCCAGCATTTT. Translation gives CASSVFGSNQPQHF.